The TCR beta chain described here comes from a study of blood T cell repertoires in COVID-19. Measured with immunoSEQ multiplex PCR; TCRdb has only the in-frame clones, and not every one. The sample gives about 230,000 clones, 80% to 90% of which show up once; over 15% is in the top ten. V was clipped by 0 bases and J by 13 bases; unmatched bases: 7. This CDR3 is 13 amino acids long. Germline CDR1 and CDR2: MNHNY and SVGAGI (reference sequence). The specimen was peripheral blood. The chain combines TRBV6-6 with TRBJ1-2; 8 bases are shared with TRBD1. This receptor was obtained from an elderly woman with active or convalescent COVID-19. The CDR3 region has the DNA TGTGCCAGCAGTTACTCGGACAGGGTGGTCGTCACCTTC. Protein sequence: CASSYSDRVVVTF.